The 6 T cell receptor beta chains below all came from one sample that was sequenced in a study of identical twins. Each CDR3 protein is one row after TCRdb ran MiXCR on the 5' RACE reads. In the table there are approximately 230,000 distinct CDR3 sequences, 6.5% of which are singletons. These data were also filed under a second study, of T cells expressing NK-cell markers.

Sequencing was carried out using CD8+ T cells sorted from blood. The receptors were gathered from a woman aged 18-29 years in good health.

This clonotype has more than one count but fewer than ten. The chain employs TRBV6-5 and TRBJ1-1; no definite D call. Germline CDR1 MNHEY, CDR2 SVGAGI. Trimming shortened V by 8 bases and J by 6 bases, and 7 bases separated the two germline ends. The length of the CDR3 is 10 residues. Here the CDR3 DNA reads TGTGCCAGCGGAGGGCCTGAAGCTTTCTTT. Protein product: CASGGPEAFF.

This rearrangement joins TRBV2 to TRBJ2-1; 10 nucleotides align to TRBD1. J was trimmed by 3 bases and V by 9 bases; bases with no gene match: 5. This CDR3 comprises 14 residues. Germline V CDR1 and CDR2: SNHLY, FYNNEI. Written as DNA, the CDR3 is TGTGCCAGAAACCGGGACAGGGGCTACAATGAGCAGTTCTTC. Translation: CARNRDRGYNEQFF.

A few counts support this clonotype. In DNA form, the CDR3 reads TGTGCCAGCAGCCAAGAGATGGCGGGGACCTACAATGAGCAGTTCTTC. This translates into CASSQEMAGTYNEQFF. The chain links TRBV3-1 to TRBJ2-1; the D gene is possibly TRBD2 (6 bases). This CDR3 is built from 16 residues. CDR1 is LGHDT and CDR2 is YNNKEL in the germline V gene (reference sequence). V lost 0 bases to trimming and J lost 2 bases, with 11 bases between them.

This chain links TRBV10-1 with TRBJ2-7, with D perhaps TRBD1 or TRBD2 (6 bases each). The CDR3 has 13 residues. Germline V gene sequence: CDR1 WNHNN, CDR2 SYGVQD (reference sequence). Trimming removed 4 bases at V and 6 bases at J, with 13 bases between. CDR3 loop: CASSGGPGAEQYF. DNA for the CDR3: TGCGCCAGCAGTGGGGGCCCGGGGGCCGAGCAGTACTTC.

The chain carries TRBV12-3 or TRBV12-4 and TRBJ2-1, with D possibly TRBD1 on 5 matching bases. The germline V and J ends were trimmed by 3 bases and 0 bases, with 6 bases remaining between them. This CDR3 is 14 amino acids long. The CDR3 loop is CASSLDTSYNEQFF. The CDR3 bases are TGTGCCAGCAGTTTGGACACCTCCTACAATGAGCAGTTCTTC.

This clonotype showed up just a few times. The chain recombines TRBV12-3 or TRBV12-4 with TRBJ1-2, with D possibly matching TRBD1 (5 bases). V was trimmed by 4 bases and J by 4 bases, leaving 16 bases between them. This CDR3 has 15 amino acids. The CDR3 sequence is CASSSGGGPPYGYTF. CDR3 coding DNA: TGTGCCAGCAGTTCCGGGGGAGGCCCCCCCTATGGCTACACCTTC.